Listed here are 28 T cell receptor beta chains from one sample, sequenced in a study of beta chain features in type 1 diabetes. All of the isolated RNA was reverse transcribed, so expressed TCRB transcripts were sequenced. TCRdb's copy holds only in-frame clones and misses some; the assay was immunoSEQ multiplex PCR. Of about 15,000 clones in the sample, less than 45% were seen once. Sequenced input: stem cell memory CD4+ T cells from blood. These receptors all stem from a woman between 35 and 50 years old in good health.

This clone was observed a single time. The chain uses TRBV18 and TRBJ2-7; 7 positions match TRBD1. V lost 2 bases to trimming and J lost 3 bases; unmatched junction nucleotides: 7. The germline V gene has CDR1 KGHSH and CDR2 LQKENI. The CDR3 runs 15 residues. The CDR3 coding sequence is TGTGCCAGCTCACCAACGTCGGGACAGTACTACGAGCAGTACTTC. Translating it yields CASSPTSGQYYEQYF.

The chain's CDR3 is CASSLNPGRGYEQYF. In DNA, the CDR3 is TGTGCCAGCAGCTTAAATCCGGGGAGAGGTTACGAGCAGTACTTC. This chain connects TRBV7-6 to TRBJ2-7; TRBD2 might be the D (5 bases). The ends were cut back, 2 bases at V and 4 bases at J, with 15 bases in the middle. The CDR3 contains 15 residues. Germline V gives CDR1 SGHVS, CDR2 FNYEAQ.

This clone was observed once. The gene calls are TRBV5-1 and TRBJ2-5; D gene ambiguous. V was shortened by 4 bases and J by 2 bases, with 3 bases between the two germline ends. The germline CDR1 and CDR2 sequences are SGHRS and YFSETQ. This CDR3 spans 11 amino acids. The CDR3, as DNA: TGCGCCAGCAGCCAACAAGAGACCCAGTACTTC. Translating gives CASSQQETQYF.

This clone was counted only a few times. V is TRBV5-1 and J is TRBJ2-5; no clear D. CDR3 length: 11 amino acids. Germline V gene sequence: CDR1 SGHRS, CDR2 YFSETQ. V shed 3 bases and J shed 4 bases, with 4 bases lying between them. CDR3 nucleotide sequence: TGCGCCAGCAGCTCAGGAGAGACCCAGTACTTC. Translated, it gives CASSSGETQYF.

The chain employs TRBV5-1 and TRBJ2-4; a weak D match, TRBD2 (6 bases). Germline V gives CDR1 SGHRS, CDR2 YFSETQ. V lost 4 bases and J 4 bases, leaving 12 bases between the germline ends. The CDR3 totals 14 residues. The CDR3 reads CASSPLEGKNIQYF. The CDR3, as DNA: TGCGCCAGCAGCCCCCTGGAGGGGAAAAACATTCAGTACTTC.

The V gene is TRBV7-2, the J gene TRBJ2-7, with 8 bases identical to TRBD1. CDR3 length: 14 residues. The germline V gene encodes CDR1 SGHTA and CDR2 FQGNSA. V was clipped by 4 bases and J by 5 bases; unmatched bases: 7. The CDR3 reads CASSSWTGLNEQYF. DNA of the CDR3: TGTGCCAGCAGCTCCTGGACAGGGCTCAACGAGCAGTACTTC.

This chain joins TRBV5-6 and TRBJ1-2; D possibly corresponds to TRBD1 (6 bases). The CDR3 loop spans 15 amino acids. Germline V CDR1 and CDR2: SGHDT, YYEEEE. Trimming removed 0 bases at V and 0 bases at J, with 9 bases between. The CDR3 reads CASSLGTVPNYGYTF. The CDR3 DNA reads as TGTGCCAGCAGCTTGGGGACAGTCCCTAACTATGGCTACACCTTC.

The chain links TRBV19 to TRBJ1-5, with D possibly matching TRBD1 (6 bases). The CDR3 consists of 15 residues. With 2 bases removed from V and 4 bases from J, the gap between germline ends came to 12 bases. Germline assignment: CDR1 LNHDA and CDR2 SQIVND (reference sequence). CDR3 sequence reads: CASSILGGTNQPQHF. DNA for the CDR3: TGTGCCAGTAGTATATTAGGGGGAACGAATCAGCCCCAGCATTTT.

Here the CDR3 reads CASSKVSGRYTGELFF. As DNA, the CDR3 is TGCGCCAGCAGCAAGGTCAGCGGGAGGTACACCGGGGAGCTGTTTTTT. V is TRBV5-1 and J is TRBJ2-2; 9 bases line up with TRBD2. CDR1 SGHRS and CDR2 YFSETQ come from the germline V gene. The CDR3 has 16 residues. The V and J ends lost 4 bases and 3 bases, in that order; junction bases with no gene match: 7.

The chain has TRBV6-1 and TRBJ2-5; 7 bases are a match to TRBD2. From germline, CDR1 is MNHNS and CDR2 SASEGT. The trim removed 6 bases at V and 2 bases at J, leaving 3 bases unmatched. The CDR3 length is 13 residues. The CDR3 loop is CASSPAGQETQYF. The CDR3 nucleotides are TGTGCCAGCAGCCCAGCGGGGCAAGAGACCCAGTACTTC.

The chain combines TRBV19 with TRBJ2-5, with 7 bases aligning to TRBD1. The CDR3 has 16 amino acids. Trimming removed 10 bases from V and 3 bases from J; junction bases left unmatched: 17. Germline loops: CDR1 LNHDA, CDR2 SQIVND (reference sequence). CDR3 in DNA: TGTGCCACCTCACACCCGCCCGGGACAGCAAAAGAGACCCAGTACTTC. Its protein product is CATSHPPGTAKETQYF.

This sequence joins TRBV9 and TRBJ2-7; 13 bases map to TRBD2. V was pared by 3 bases and J by 2 bases, with 11 bases of the junction left unmatched. Germline assignment: CDR1 SGDLS and CDR2 YYNGEE. This CDR3 region has 18 residues. Written as DNA, the CDR3 is TGTGCCAGCAGCGAAAGTTTAGGACTAGCGGGGGTCCCCTACGAGCAGTACTTC. Protein product: CASSESLGLAGVPYEQYF.

This clone was recorded a few times. The chain has TRBV5-5 and TRBJ2-5; a possible D gene is TRBD2 (7 bases). The germline CDR1 and CDR2 sequences are SGHKS and YYEKEE (reference sequence). This CDR3 region has 15 residues. The V end was cut by 2 bases, the J end by 1 base, with 12 bases between. In DNA, the CDR3 is TGTGCCAGCAGCTTTGTGGCGGGGGCCCAAGAGACCCAGTACTTC. This translates into CASSFVAGAQETQYF.

This rearrangement joins TRBV19 to TRBJ2-3; maybe TRBD2 (5 bases). The germline V gene encodes CDR1 LNHDA and CDR2 SQIVND (reference sequence). The CDR3 sequence is 13 residues long. Trimming took off 8 bases at V and 3 bases at J, with 12 bases between the two ends. The CDR3 loop reads CASRREGTDTQYF. DNA of the CDR3: TGTGCCAGTCGCCGAGAGGGAACAGATACGCAGTATTTT.

The chain has TRBV11-2 and TRBJ1-4; D call uncertain. The germline V gene encodes CDR1 SGHAT and CDR2 FQNNGV. Between the trimmed V and J ends, which lost 2 bases and 2 bases, there was a span of 6 bases. The CDR3 contains 14 residues. The CDR3 DNA is TGTGCCAGCAGCTTATTCAGGACTAATGAAAAACTGTTTTTT. Translating it yields CASSLFRTNEKLFF.

CDR3 amino acids: CASSLEGGGASDLTQYF. CDR3 DNA sequence: TGCGCCAGCAGCTTGGAGGGAGGCGGGGCATCCGATCTGACCCAGTACTTC. This chain joins TRBV5-1 and TRBJ2-5; D is perhaps TRBD2 (6 bases). Trimming stripped 0 bases from V and 7 bases from J, with 22 bases between. The CDR3 is 17 residues long. Germline V gives CDR1 SGHRS, CDR2 YFSETQ.

CDR3 DNA: TGTGCTAGTGGCGAGCAAGGGACAGCGAACACTGAAGCTTTCTTT. Its translation is CASGEQGTANTEAFF. The V gene is TRBV12-5, the J gene TRBJ1-1; 7 bases match TRBD1. The CDR3 is made up of 15 amino acids. Germline CDR1 is LGHNT and CDR2 is FRNRAP. V was clipped by 6 bases and J by 1 base; unmatched bases: 8. Together with reference TRBV12-5 and TRBJ1-1, the CDR3 gives the full variable domain: DARVTQTPRHKVTEMGQEVTMRCQPILGHNTVFWYRQTMMQGLELLAYFRNRAPLDDSGMPKDRFSAEMPDATLATLKIQPSEPRDSAVYFCASGEQGTANTEAFFGQGTRLTVV.

V is TRBV5-1 and J is TRBJ2-5; 7 bases fit TRBD2. The CDR3 has 13 residues. V was pared by 5 bases and J by 5 bases, with 6 bases of the junction left unmatched. Looked up from germline, CDR1 is SGHRS and CDR2 is YFSETQ. Here the CDR3 reads CASRRGFRETQYF. As DNA, the CDR3 is TGCGCCAGCAGGCGGGGGTTCCGGGAGACCCAGTACTTC.

V gene TRBV2 combines with J gene TRBJ2-7; possibly TRBD2 for D (5 bases). The V end lost 8 bases, the J end lost 5 bases, and 16 bases lay between the germline ends. CDR1 SNHLY and CDR2 FYNNEI come from the germline V gene. This CDR3 has 13 residues. CDR3 in amino acids: CASDGNPKDEQYF. CDR3 bases: TGTGCCAGCGACGGGAACCCGAAGGACGAGCAGTACTTC.

The chain employs TRBV18 and TRBJ2-3; TRBD2 is a possible D gene (5 bases). V gave up 2 bases and J gave up 0 bases, with 21 bases separating them. There are 19 residues in the CDR3. CDR1 and CDR2 from the germline V gene are KGHSH and LQKENI. CDR3 bases: TGTGCCAGCTCACCAACCTCTTGGACTGCACCGTGGAGCACAGATACGCAGTATTTT. The encoded protein is CASSPTSWTAPWSTDTQYF.

This clone is medium-sized (0.01 to 0.1%). The rearrangement links TRBV7-9 to TRBJ2-3, with D possibly being TRBD2 (7 bases). This CDR3 is 16 amino acids long. Trimming removed 5 bases at V and 1 base at J, with 16 bases between. Germline V gives CDR1 SEHNR, CDR2 FQNEAQ (reference sequence). This CDR3 is CASSRNGGGRTDTQYF. The CDR3 DNA follows: TGTGCCAGCAGCCGAAACGGCGGGGGCCGCACAGATACGCAGTATTTT.

V gene TRBV27 combines with J gene TRBJ2-5; 9 nucleotides match TRBD2. The V gene's germline CDR1 is MNHEY and CDR2 SMNVEV (reference sequence). The V segment lost 2 bases and the J segment 4 bases; nucleotides outside the gene matches: 5. The CDR3 is made up of 15 amino acids. DNA for the CDR3: TGTGCCAGCAGTTTAGGCGGGGGGGCCCCAGAGACCCAGTACTTC. Translating gives CASSLGGGAPETQYF.

This clone was detected a few times. V and J are TRBV19 and TRBJ2-3; 10 nucleotides match TRBD1. CDR3 length equals 14 residues. V gave up 7 bases and J gave up 3 bases; unmatched junction bases: 4. The germline V gene has CDR1 LNHDA and CDR2 SQIVND (reference sequence). CDR3 amino acids: CASNRQGATDTQYF. The CDR3 DNA follows: TGTGCCAGTAATCGACAGGGGGCGACAGATACGCAGTATTTT.

The sample holds a few counts of this clone. The chain recombines TRBV9 with TRBJ2-2; D is perhaps TRBD2 (6 bases). The V end lost 4 bases, the J end lost 1 base, and 11 bases lay between the germline ends. CDR1 is SGDLS, CDR2 YYNGEE, per germline. The CDR3 spans 15 residues. The CDR3 region is CASSLKAGNTGELFF. The CDR3 DNA sequence: TGTGCCAGCAGCTTAAAAGCGGGGAACACCGGGGAGCTGTTTTTT.

The chain employs TRBV29-1 and TRBJ1-5, with 10 bases matching TRBD1. Germline V gene sequence: CDR1 SQVTM, CDR2 ANQGSEA. This CDR3 contains 13 residues. Trimming removed 8 bases from V and 4 bases from J; junction bases left unmatched: 5. The CDR3 loop reads CSTGQGGNQPQHF. The DNA for the CDR3 is TGCAGCACTGGACAGGGGGGGAATCAGCCCCAGCATTTT.

This clone has just a few counts. The chain carries TRBV18 and TRBJ2-7, with 10 bases aligning to TRBD2. Germline lookup yields CDR1 KGHSH and CDR2 LQKENI. The CDR3 extends over 15 amino acids. Germline trimming cut 4 bases from V and 6 bases from J; bases unmatched to any gene: 9. As DNA, the CDR3 is TGTGCCAGCTCACTCATAGCGGGAGGCATCGGCGAGCAGTACTTC. This sequence encodes CASSLIAGGIGEQYF.

This clone was found a few times. J is TRBJ2-7 and V is TRBV2; D gene unclear. The CDR3 covers 12 residues. Between the trimmed V and J ends, which lost 7 bases and 1 base, there was a span of 8 bases. Per germline, CDR1 SNHLY and CDR2 FYNNEI. The CDR3 region is CASTRLSYEQYF. The CDR3 bases are TGTGCCAGCACGCGACTTTCCTACGAGCAGTACTTC.

Comment on this clone: The junction departs from germline at one end; a sequencing error may be responsible. V and J are TRBV7-2 and TRBJ1-1; no clear D gene. The germline V gene has CDR1 SGHTA and CDR2 FQGNSA. This CDR3 has 15 residues. CDR3 bases: TGTGCCAGCAGCTCGGCAGGTCGACATACCGAACCGCCGACCTTT. It specifies CASSSAGRHTEPPTF.